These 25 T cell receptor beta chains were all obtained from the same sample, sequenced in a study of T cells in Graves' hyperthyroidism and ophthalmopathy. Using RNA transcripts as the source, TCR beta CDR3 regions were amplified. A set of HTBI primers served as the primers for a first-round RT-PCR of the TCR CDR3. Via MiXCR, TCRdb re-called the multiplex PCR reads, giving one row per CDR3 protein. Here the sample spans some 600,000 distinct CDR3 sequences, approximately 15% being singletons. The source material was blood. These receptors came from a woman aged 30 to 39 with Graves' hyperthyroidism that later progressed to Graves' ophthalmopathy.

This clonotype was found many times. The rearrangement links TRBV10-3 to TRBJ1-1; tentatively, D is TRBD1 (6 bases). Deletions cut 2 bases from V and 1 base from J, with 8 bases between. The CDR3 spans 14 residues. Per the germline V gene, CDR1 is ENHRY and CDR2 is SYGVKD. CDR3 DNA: TGTGCCATCAGTGAGGGACAGCAGAACACTGAAGCTTTCTTT. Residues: CAISEGQQNTEAFF.

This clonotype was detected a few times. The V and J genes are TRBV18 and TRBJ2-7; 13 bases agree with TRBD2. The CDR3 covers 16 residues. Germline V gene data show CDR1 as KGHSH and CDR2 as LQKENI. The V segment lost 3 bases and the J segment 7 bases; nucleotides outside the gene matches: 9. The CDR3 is CASSPGRGLAGWEQYF. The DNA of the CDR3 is TGTGCCAGCTCACCGGGCCGGGGACTAGCGGGATGGGAGCAGTACTTC.

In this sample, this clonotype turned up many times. CDR3: CSALKVGGDTQYF. The CDR3 DNA is TGCAGTGCTCTAAAGGTTGGCGGGGATACGCAGTATTTT. The chain uses TRBV20-1 and TRBJ2-3; TRBD2 is a possible D gene (5 bases). There are 13 residues in the CDR3. Germline CDR1 DFQATT, CDR2 SNEGSKA (reference sequence). Deletions cut 5 bases from V and 6 bases from J, with 15 bases between.

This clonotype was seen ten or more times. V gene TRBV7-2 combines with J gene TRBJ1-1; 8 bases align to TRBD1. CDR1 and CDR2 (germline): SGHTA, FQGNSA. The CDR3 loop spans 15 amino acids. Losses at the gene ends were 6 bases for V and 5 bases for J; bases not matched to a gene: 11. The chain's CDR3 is CASRWTGTSETEAFF. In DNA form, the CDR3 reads TGTGCCAGCAGATGGACAGGGACATCGGAGACTGAAGCTTTCTTT.

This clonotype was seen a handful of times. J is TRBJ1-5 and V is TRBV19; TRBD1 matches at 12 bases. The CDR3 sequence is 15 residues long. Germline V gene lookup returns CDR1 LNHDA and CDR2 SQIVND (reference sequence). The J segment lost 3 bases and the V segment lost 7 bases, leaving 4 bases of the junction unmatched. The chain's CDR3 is CASIRDRGLNQPQHF. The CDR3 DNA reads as TGTGCCAGTATCCGGGACAGGGGGCTCAATCAGCCCCAGCATTTT.

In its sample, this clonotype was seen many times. CDR3 loop: CASSLDGADYSNQPQHF. DNA for the CDR3: TGTGCCAGTAGTTTGGACGGGGCAGACTATAGCAATCAGCCCCAGCATTTT. The chain links TRBV19 to TRBJ1-5; possibly TRBD1 for D (5 bases). The CDR3 runs to 17 residues. Germline CDR1 LNHDA, CDR2 SQIVND (reference sequence). V was shortened by 5 bases and J by 0 bases, with 17 bases between the two germline ends.

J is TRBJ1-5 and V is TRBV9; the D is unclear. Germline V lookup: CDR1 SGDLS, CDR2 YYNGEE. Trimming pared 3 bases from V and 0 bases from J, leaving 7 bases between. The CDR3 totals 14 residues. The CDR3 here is CASSEGTSNQPQHF. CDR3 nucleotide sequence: TGTGCCAGCAGCGAGGGTACTAGCAATCAGCCCCAGCATTTT.

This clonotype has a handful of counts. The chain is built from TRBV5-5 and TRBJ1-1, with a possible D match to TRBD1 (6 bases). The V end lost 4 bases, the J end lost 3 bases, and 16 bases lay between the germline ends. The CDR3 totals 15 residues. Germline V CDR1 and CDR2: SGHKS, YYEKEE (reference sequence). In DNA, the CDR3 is TGTGCCAGCAGCGATACAGGGAGGGTTTACACTGAAGCTTTCTTT. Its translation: CASSDTGRVYTEAFF. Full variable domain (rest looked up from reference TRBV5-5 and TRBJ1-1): DAGVTQSPTHLIKTRGQQVTLRCSPISGHKSVSWYQQVLGQGPQFIFQYYEKEERGRGNFPDRFSARQFPNYSSELNVNALLLGDSALYLCASSDTGRVYTEAFFGQGTRLTVV.

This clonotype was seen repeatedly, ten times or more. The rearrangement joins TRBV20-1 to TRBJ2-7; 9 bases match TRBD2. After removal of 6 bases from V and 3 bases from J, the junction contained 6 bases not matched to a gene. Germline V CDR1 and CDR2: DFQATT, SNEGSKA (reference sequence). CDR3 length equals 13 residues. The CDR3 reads CSAISGSGYEQYF. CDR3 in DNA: TGCAGTGCCATTAGCGGGAGTGGCTACGAGCAGTACTTC.

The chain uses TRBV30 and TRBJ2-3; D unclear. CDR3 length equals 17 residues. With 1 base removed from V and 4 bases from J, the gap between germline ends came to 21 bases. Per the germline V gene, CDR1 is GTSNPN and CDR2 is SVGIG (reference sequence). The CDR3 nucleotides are TGTGCCTGGAGTGCCCCCCCCACCCCCTTGGGTCCAGATACGCAGTATTTT. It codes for CAWSAPPTPLGPDTQYF.

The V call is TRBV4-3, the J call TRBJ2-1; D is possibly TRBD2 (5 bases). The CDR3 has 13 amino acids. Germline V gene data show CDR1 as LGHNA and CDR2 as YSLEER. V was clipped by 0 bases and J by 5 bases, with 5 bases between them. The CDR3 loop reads CASSQDGDNEQFF. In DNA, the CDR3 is TGCGCCAGCAGCCAAGACGGGGACAATGAGCAGTTCTTC.

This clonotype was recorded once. The CDR3 protein is CASIRAMGTEAFF. The DNA for the CDR3 is TGTGCCAGCATCCGAGCCATGGGGACTGAAGCTTTCTTT. The V gene is TRBV2, the J gene TRBJ1-1, with D hard to call. Deletions cut 7 bases from V and 5 bases from J, with 14 bases between. Germline values: CDR1 SNHLY, CDR2 FYNNEI. The CDR3 spans 13 residues.

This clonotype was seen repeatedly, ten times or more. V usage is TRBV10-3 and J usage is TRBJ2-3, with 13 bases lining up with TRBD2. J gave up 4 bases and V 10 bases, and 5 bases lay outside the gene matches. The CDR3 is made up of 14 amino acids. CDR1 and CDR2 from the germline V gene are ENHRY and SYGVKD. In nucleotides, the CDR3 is TGTGCCACTAGGACTAGCGGGAGATCAGATACGCAGTATTTT. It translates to CATRTSGRSDTQYF.

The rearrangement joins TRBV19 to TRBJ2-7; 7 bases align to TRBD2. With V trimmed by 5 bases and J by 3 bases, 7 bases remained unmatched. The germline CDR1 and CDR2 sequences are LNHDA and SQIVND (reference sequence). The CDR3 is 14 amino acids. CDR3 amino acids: CASSGSTGGYEQYF. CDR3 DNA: TGTGCCAGTAGTGGGAGCACGGGGGGCTACGAGCAGTACTTC.

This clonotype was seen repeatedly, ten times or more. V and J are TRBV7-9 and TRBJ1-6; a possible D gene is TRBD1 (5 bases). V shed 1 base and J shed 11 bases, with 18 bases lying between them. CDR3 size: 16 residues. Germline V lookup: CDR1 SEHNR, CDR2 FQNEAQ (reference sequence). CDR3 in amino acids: CASSLGAGSIPAPLHF. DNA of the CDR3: TGTGCCAGCAGCTTAGGGGCAGGGAGTATCCCTGCACCCCTCCACTTT. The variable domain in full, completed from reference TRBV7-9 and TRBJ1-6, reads DTGVSQNPRHKITKRGQNVTFRCDPISEHNRLYWYRQTLGQGPEFLTYFQNEAQLEKSRLLSDRFSAERPKGSFSTLEIQRTEQGDSAMYLCASSLGAGSIPAPLHFGNGTRLTVT.

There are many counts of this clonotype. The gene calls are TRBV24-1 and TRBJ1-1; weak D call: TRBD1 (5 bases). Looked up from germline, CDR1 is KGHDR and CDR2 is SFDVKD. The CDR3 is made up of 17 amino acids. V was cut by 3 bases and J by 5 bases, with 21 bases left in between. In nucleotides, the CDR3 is TGTGCCACCAGTGATGCCCGACGAGGGGAATTGGGGACTGAAGCTTTCTTT. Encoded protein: CATSDARRGELGTEAFF.

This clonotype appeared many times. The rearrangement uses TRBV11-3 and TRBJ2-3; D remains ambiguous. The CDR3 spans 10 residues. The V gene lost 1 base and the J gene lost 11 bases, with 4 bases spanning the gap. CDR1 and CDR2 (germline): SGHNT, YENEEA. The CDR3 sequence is CASSLAVQYF. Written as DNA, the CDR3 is TGTGCCAGCAGCTTAGCGGTGCAGTATTTT.

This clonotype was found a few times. The CDR3 coding sequence is TGTGCCAGCAGTTGGGGACAGGGGGCCGGTGAAAAACTGTTTTTT. It translates to CASSWGQGAGEKLFF. The chain couples TRBV12-3 or TRBV12-4 to TRBJ1-4; 12 bases agree with TRBD1. V lost 4 bases to trimming and J lost 7 bases; unmatched junction nucleotides: 4. The CDR3 extends over 15 amino acids.

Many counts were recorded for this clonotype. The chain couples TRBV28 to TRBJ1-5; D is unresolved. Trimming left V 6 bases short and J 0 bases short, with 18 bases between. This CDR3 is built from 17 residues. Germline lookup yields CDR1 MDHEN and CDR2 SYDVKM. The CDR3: CASSLRSGSYSNQPQHF. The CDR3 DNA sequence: TGTGCCAGCAGCCTAAGGTCCGGCTCTTATAGCAATCAGCCCCAGCATTTT.

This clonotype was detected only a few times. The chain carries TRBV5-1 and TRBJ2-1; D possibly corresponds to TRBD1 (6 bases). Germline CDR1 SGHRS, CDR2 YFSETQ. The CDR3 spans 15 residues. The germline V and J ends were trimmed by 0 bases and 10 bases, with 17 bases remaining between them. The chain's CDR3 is CASSLEGRARGEQFF. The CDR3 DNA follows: TGCGCCAGCAGCTTGGAGGGTAGGGCAAGGGGGGAGCAGTTCTTC.

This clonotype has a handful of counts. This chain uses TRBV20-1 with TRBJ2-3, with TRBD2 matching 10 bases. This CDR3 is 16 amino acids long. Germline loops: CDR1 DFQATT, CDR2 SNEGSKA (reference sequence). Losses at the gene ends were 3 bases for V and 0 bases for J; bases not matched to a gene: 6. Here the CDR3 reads CSASFTAGGSTDTQYF. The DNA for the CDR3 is TGCAGTGCTAGTTTCACAGCGGGAGGGAGCACAGATACGCAGTATTTT.

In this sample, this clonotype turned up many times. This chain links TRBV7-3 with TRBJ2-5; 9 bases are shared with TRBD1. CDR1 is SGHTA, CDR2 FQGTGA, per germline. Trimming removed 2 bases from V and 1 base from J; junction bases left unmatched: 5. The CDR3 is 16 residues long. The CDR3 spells CASSLGGQGPQETQYF. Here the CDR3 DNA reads TGTGCCAGCAGCTTAGGGGGACAGGGACCCCAAGAGACCCAGTACTTC.

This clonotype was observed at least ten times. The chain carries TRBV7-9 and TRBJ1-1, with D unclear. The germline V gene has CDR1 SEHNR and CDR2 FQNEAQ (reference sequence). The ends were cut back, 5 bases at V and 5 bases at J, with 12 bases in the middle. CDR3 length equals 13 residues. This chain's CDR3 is CASSPRPATEAFF. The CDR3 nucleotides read TGTGCCAGCAGCCCTAGGCCGGCGACTGAAGCTTTCTTT.

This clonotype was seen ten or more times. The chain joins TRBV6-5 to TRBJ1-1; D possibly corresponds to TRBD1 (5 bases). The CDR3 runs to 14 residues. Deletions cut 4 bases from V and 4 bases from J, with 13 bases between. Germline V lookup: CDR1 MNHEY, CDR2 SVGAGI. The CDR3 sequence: CASSSEGYGTEAFF. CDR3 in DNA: TGTGCCAGCAGTTCCGAGGGGTACGGCACTGAAGCTTTCTTT.

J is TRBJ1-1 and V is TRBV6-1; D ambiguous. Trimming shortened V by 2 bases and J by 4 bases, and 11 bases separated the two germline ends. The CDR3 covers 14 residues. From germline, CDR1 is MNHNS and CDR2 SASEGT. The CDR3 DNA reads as TGTGCCAGCAGTGAATTAGGTGTACCCACTGAAGCTTTCTTT. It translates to CASSELGVPTEAFF.